The 2 T cell receptor beta chains below all came from one sample that was sequenced in a study of T-cell memory formation after mild COVID-19. TCRdb itself ran the 5' RACE reads through MiXCR, one entry per CDR3 protein. The table lists under 550,000 distinct CDR3 sequences, about a sixth of them singletons, with about a fifth in the top ten. The specimen sequenced was PBMCs or a T cell subset sorted from them (not recorded which). The receptors here all came from a young man who had mild COVID-19 (a few samples of this study predate the infection). Cell type and time point are not known.

This chain connects TRBV15 to TRBJ1-2; D may be TRBD1 (5 bases). Germline CDR1 is LNHNV and CDR2 is YYDKDF (reference sequence). The ends were cut back, 0 bases at V and 8 bases at J, with 13 bases in the middle. The CDR3 is made up of 14 amino acids. The CDR3 protein is CATSRDQGWLGYTF. The CDR3 nucleotides are TGTGCCACCAGCAGAGATCAGGGTTGGTTAGGCTACACCTTC.

This clonotype has a handful of counts. The rearrangement links TRBV11-2 to TRBJ2-3; TRBD2 matches at 7 bases. CDR3 length: 15 amino acids. Germline CDR1 is SGHAT and CDR2 is FQNNGV. V lost 3 bases, J lost 3 bases, and 6 bases stayed unmatched. CDR3 sequence reads: CASSFLASGTDTQYF. The CDR3 region has the DNA TGTGCCAGCAGCTTCCTGGCTAGCGGAACAGATACGCAGTATTTT.